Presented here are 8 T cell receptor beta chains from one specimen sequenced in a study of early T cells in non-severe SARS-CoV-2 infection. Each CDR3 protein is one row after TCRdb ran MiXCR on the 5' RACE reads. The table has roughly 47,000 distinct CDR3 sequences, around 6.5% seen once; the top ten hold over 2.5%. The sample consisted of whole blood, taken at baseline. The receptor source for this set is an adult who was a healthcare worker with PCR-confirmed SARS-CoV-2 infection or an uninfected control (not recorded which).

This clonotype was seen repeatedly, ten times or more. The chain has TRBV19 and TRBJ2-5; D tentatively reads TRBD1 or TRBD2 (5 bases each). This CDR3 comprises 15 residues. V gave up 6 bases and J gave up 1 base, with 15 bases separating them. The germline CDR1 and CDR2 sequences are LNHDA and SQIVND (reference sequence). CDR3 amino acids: CASSTTGTGQETQYF. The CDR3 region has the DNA TGTGCCAGTAGCACCACCGGGACGGGCCAAGAGACCCAGTACTTC. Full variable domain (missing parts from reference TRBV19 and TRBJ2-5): DGGITQSPKYLFRKEGQNVTLSCEQNLNHDAMYWYRQDPGQGLRLIYYSQIVNDFQKGDIAEGYSVSREKKESFPLTVTSAQKNPTAFYLCASSTTGTGQETQYFGPGTRLLVL.

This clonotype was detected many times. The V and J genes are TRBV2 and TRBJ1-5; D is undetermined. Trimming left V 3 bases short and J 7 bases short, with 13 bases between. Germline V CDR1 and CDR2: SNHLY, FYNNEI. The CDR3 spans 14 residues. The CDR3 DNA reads TGTGCCAGCAGTGAGTTGCGGGGTAGGCAGCCCCAGCATTTT. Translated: CASSELRGRQPQHF.

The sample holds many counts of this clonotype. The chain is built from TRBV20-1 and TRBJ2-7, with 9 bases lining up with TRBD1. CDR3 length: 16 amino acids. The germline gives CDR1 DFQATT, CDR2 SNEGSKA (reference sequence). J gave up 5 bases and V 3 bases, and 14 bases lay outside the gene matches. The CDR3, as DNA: TGCAGTGCTAGTTCCCCAAAGACAGGGGGTGAAGACGAGCAGTACTTC. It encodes CSASSPKTGGEDEQYF.

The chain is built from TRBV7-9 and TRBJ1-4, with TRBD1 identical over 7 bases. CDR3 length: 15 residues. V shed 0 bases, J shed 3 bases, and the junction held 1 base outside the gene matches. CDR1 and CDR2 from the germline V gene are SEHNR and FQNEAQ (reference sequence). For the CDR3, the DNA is TGTGCCAGCAGCTTAGCGCAGGGGGCTAATGAAAAACTGTTTTTT. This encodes CASSLAQGANEKLFF.

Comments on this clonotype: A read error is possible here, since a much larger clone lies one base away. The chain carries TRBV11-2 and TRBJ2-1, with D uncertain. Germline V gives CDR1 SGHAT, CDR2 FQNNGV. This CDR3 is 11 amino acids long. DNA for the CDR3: TGTGTCAGCAGCCCGGGCCATGAGCAGTTCTTC. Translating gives CVSSPGHEQFF. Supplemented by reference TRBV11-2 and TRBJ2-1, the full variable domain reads EAGVAQSPRYKIIEKRQSVAFWCNPISGHATLYWYQQILGQGPKLLIQFQNNGVVDDSQLPKDRFSAERLKGVDSTLKIQPAKLEDSAVYLCVSSPGHEQFFGPGTRLTVL.

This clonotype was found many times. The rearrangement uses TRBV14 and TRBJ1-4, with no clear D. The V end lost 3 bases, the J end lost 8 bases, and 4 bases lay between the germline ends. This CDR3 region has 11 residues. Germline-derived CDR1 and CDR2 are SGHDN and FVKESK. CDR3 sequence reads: CASSHSEKLFF. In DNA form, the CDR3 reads TGTGCCAGCAGCCATTCCGAAAAACTGTTTTTT.

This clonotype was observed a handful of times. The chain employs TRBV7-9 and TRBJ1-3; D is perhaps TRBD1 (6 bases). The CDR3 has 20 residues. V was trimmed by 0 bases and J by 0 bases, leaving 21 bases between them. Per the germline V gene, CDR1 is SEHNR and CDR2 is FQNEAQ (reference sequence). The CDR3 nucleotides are TGTGCCAGCAGCTTAGCCCTCCGGGGGGCTTACCGACTCTCTGGAAACACCATATATTTT. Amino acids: CASSLALRGAYRLSGNTIYF.

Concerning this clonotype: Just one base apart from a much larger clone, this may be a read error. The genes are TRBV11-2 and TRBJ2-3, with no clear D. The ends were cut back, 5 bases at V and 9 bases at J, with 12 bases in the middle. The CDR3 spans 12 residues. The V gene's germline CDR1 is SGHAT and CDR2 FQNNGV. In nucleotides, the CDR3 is TGTGCCAGCAGCGCCTACGTAGAAACGCAGTATTTT. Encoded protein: CASSAYVETQYF. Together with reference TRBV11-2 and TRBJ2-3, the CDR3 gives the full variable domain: EAGVAQSPRYKIIEKRQSVAFWCNPISGHATLYWYQQILGQGPKLLIQFQNNGVVDDSQLPKDRFSAERLKGVDSTLKIQPAKLEDSAVYLCASSAYVETQYFGPGTRLTVL.